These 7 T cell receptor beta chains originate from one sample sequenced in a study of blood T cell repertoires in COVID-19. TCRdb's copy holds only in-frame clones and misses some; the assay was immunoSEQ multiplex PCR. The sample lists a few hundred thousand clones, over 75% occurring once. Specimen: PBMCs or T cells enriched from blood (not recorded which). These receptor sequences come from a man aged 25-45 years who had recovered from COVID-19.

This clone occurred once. The DNA for the CDR3 is TGTGCCAGCAGTTTGGACAGATTCTATGGCTACACCTTC. Amino acids: CASSLDRFYGYTF. This chain links TRBV12-3 or TRBV12-4 with TRBJ1-2; weak D call: TRBD1 (6 bases). V shed 3 bases and J shed 4 bases, with 9 bases lying between them. The CDR3 runs 13 residues.

The CDR3 DNA reads as TGTGCCAGCAGCGTCCGGACTAGCGGGTACGCAGATACGCAGTATTTT. It codes for CASSVRTSGYADTQYF. The V gene is TRBV9, the J gene TRBJ2-3; 11 bases match TRBD2. Germline V gene sequence: CDR1 SGDLS, CDR2 YYNGEE. The CDR3 spans 16 residues. J lost 4 bases, V lost 2 bases, and 6 bases had no gene match.

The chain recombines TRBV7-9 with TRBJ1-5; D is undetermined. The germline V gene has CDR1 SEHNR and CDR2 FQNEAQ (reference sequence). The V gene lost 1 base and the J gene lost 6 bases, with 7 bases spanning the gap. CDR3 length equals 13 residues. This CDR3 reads CASSLDPPQPQHF. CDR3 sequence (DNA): TGTGCCAGCAGCTTAGATCCTCCTCAGCCCCAGCATTTT.

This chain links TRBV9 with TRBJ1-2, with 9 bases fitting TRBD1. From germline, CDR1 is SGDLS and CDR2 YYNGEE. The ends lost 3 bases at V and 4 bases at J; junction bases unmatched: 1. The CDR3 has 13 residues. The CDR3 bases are TGTGCCAGCAGCGCGACAGGGGGCTATGGCTACACCTTC. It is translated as CASSATGGYGYTF.

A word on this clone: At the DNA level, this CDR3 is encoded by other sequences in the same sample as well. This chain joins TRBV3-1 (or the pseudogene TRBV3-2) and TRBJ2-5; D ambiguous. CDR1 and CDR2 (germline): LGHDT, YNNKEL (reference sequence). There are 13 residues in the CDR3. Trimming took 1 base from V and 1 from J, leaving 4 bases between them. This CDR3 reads CASSQGAQETQYF. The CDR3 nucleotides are TGTGCCAGCAGCCAAGGGGCCCAAGAGACCCAGTACTTC.

The CDR3 bases are TGTGCCAGTAGTACGGCGGGGGCGCGATCAGAGACCCAGTACTTC. Encoded protein: CASSTAGARSETQYF. The rearrangement links TRBV19 to TRBJ2-5, with D tentatively TRBD2 (7 bases). With 4 bases removed from V and 4 bases from J, the gap between germline ends came to 16 bases. The V gene's germline CDR1 is LNHDA and CDR2 SQIVND (reference sequence). This CDR3 comprises 15 residues. Full variable domain (rest looked up from reference TRBV19 and TRBJ2-5): DGGITQSPKYLFRKEGQNVTLSCEQNLNHDAMYWYRQDPGQGLRLIYYSQIVNDFQKGDIAEGYSVSREKKESFPLTVTSAQKNPTAFYLCASSTAGARSETQYFGPGTRLLVL.

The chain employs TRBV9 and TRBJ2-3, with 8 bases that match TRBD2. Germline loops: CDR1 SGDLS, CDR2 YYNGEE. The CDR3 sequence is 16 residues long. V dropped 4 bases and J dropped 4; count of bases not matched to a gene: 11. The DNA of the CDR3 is TGTGCCAGCAGCACTTCTGTTAGCGGGGTGTCAGATACGCAGTATTTT. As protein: CASSTSVSGVSDTQYF.